The 19 T cell receptor beta chains listed next were all sequenced from one sample in a study of blood T cells in healthy people across ages. Using a J-beta primer mix together with a sample-barcoded 5' primer, a second PCR was run for roughly 6 to 11 cycles. TCRdb redid the calling of the 5' RACE reads with MiXCR, one entry per CDR3 protein. The sample records more than 700,000 distinct CDR3 sequences, about 42% being singletons. Sequences were obtained from blood. Source of these receptors: a man older than 75 in good health.

The chain couples TRBV15 to TRBJ2-7, with D possibly being TRBD1 (5 bases). Germline CDR1 LNHNV, CDR2 YYDKDF (reference sequence). The CDR3 covers 15 residues. Trimming shortened V by 4 bases and J by 2 bases, and 15 bases separated the two germline ends. CDR3 sequence (DNA): TGTGCCACCAGCAACATAAAGGGGCTGACCTACGAGCAGTACTTC. Translated, it gives CATSNIKGLTYEQYF.

The chain links TRBV18 to TRBJ2-4; 10 positions agree with TRBD2. The CDR3 runs 15 residues. Germline CDR1 and CDR2: KGHSH and LQKENI. Trimming cost V 0 bases and J 9 bases; bases outside gene matches: 5. The DNA for the CDR3 is TGTGCCAGCTCACCACCGGGACTAGCGCGCAGCATTCAGTACTTC. Its protein product is CASSPPGLARSIQYF.

This clonotype was seen more than once but under ten times. J is TRBJ2-5 and V is TRBV7-2; D may be TRBD1 (6 bases). This CDR3 is built from 15 residues. Trimming took off 4 bases at V and 4 bases at J, with 16 bases between the two ends. Germline assignment: CDR1 SGHTA and CDR2 FQGNSA. The CDR3 sequence: CASSSGTTYSETQYF. For the CDR3, the DNA is TGTGCCAGCAGCTCCGGGACAACCTACTCAGAGACCCAGTACTTC. The full variable domain, completed using reference TRBV7-2 and TRBJ2-5, is GAGVSQSPSNKVTEKGKDVELRCDPISGHTALYWYRQSLGQGLEFLIYFQGNSAPDKSGLPSDRFSAERTGGSVSTLTIQRTQQEDSAVYLCASSSGTTYSETQYFGPGTRLLVL.

The CDR3 nucleotides are TGCGCCAGCAGCCAAAGGGCTCACACAGATACGCAGTATTTT. This codes for CASSQRAHTDTQYF. This rearrangement joins TRBV4-1 to TRBJ2-3, with no clear D. The CDR3 sequence is 14 residues long. Germline CDR1 and CDR2: MGHRA and YSYEKL. V was clipped by 2 bases and J by 2 bases, with 8 bases between them.

The CDR3 nucleotides read TGCGCCAGCAGCCAAGATTATTGGCTAGCGGGAGGGATTACGACCTACGAGCAGTACTTC. This codes for CASSQDYWLAGGITTYEQYF. The rearrangement links TRBV4-3 to TRBJ2-7; 12 nucleotides align to TRBD2. V was pared by 0 bases and J by 2 bases, with 14 bases of the junction left unmatched. The CDR3 has 20 amino acids. CDR1 and CDR2 (germline): LGHNA, YSLEER.

This CDR3 reads CASSLGRMYVGETQYF. CDR3 bases: TGTGCCAGCAGCTTAGGACGGATGTACGTAGGCGAGACCCAGTACTTC. The V and J genes are TRBV7-2 and TRBJ2-7; D call uncertain. Gene TRBJ2-5 matches the end of the DNA better, so the J call may be wrong. Germline V CDR1 and CDR2: SGHTA, FQGNSA. The length of the CDR3 is 16 residues.

As regards this clonotype: This may come from a read error, since a much larger clone is one base off. V gene TRBV5-1 combines with J gene TRBJ2-1, with 11 bases lining up with TRBD2. The CDR3 is made up of 17 amino acids. Germline CDR1 reads SGHRS; CDR2 reads YFSETQ. CDR3 sequence (DNA): TGCGTCAGCAGTAGCCTAGCGGGAGGTATATCCTACAATGAGCAGTTCTTC. Translating gives CVSSSLAGGISYNEQFF. Complete variable domain (other parts from reference TRBV5-1 and TRBJ2-1): KAGVTQTPRYLIKTRGQQVTLSCSPISGHRSVSWYQQTPGQGLQFLFEYFSETQRNKGNFPGRFSGRQFSNSRSEMNVSTLELGDSALYLCVSSSLAGGISYNEQFFGPGTRLTVL.

This clonotype has only one observation. V and J are TRBV20-1 and TRBJ2-3; TRBD2 aligns across 10 bases. Germline V CDR1 and CDR2: DFQATT, SNEGSKA (reference sequence). The CDR3 has 16 residues. With 0 bases clipped from V and 3 bases from J, the junction kept 6 bases outside the gene matches. The CDR3 sequence: CSARDRAGGRTDTQYF. The CDR3 DNA reads as TGCAGTGCTAGAGATCGAGCGGGGGGGAGGACAGATACGCAGTATTTT.

The chain uses TRBV12-3 or TRBV12-4 and TRBJ2-4, with D perhaps matching TRBD1 or TRBD2 (6 bases each). The J call may be faulty, since TRBJ2-7 better matches the DNA end. This CDR3 comprises 13 residues. DNA of the CDR3: TGTGCCAGCAGTTTTGTCAGGGGAGGCGAGCAGTACTTC. Translation gives CASSFVRGGEQYF.

The J gene is TRBJ2-6, the V gene TRBV29-1; D gene uncertain. Looked up from germline, CDR1 is SQVTM and CDR2 is ANQGSEA. Trimming pared 6 bases from V and 0 bases from J, leaving 6 bases between. The CDR3 runs 13 residues. The CDR3 DNA reads as TGCAGCGTCCCTGTCTCTGGGGCCAACGTCCTGACTTTC. Protein: CSVPVSGANVLTF.

The genes are TRBV20-1 and TRBJ2-1; 9 positions agree with TRBD2. The CDR3 spans 15 residues. The J segment lost 2 bases and the V segment lost 1 base, leaving 3 bases of the junction unmatched. Germline-derived CDR1 and CDR2 are DFQATT and SNEGSKA (reference sequence). CDR3 nucleotide sequence: TGCAGTGCTAGAGGGGCTAGCGGGACCTACAATGAGCAGTTCTTC. Protein product: CSARGASGTYNEQFF.

This clonotype was counted a few times. The J gene is TRBJ2-7, the V gene TRBV9; TRBD1 or TRBD2 may be the D gene (5 bases each). V lost 4 bases to trimming and J lost 2 bases, with 19 bases between them. Germline V lookup: CDR1 SGDLS, CDR2 YYNGEE. The CDR3 contains 16 residues. CDR3 bases: TGTGCCAGCAGCCCCCACCGGTCGGGGCACACCTACGAGCAGTACTTC. Encoded protein: CASSPHRSGHTYEQYF.

With respect to this clonotype: It may be a read error: a sequence one base away is much more abundant. This chain links TRBV5-1 with TRBJ2-7; 8 bases align to TRBD1. The germline gives CDR1 SGHRS, CDR2 YFSETQ. The CDR3 totals 13 residues. V lost 4 bases, J lost 2 bases, and 2 bases stayed unmatched. The CDR3: CASSTGGPYEQYF. CDR3 coding DNA: TGCGCCAGCAGCACAGGGGGACCCTACGAGCAGTACTTC. The full variable domain, in which reference TRBV5-1 and TRBJ2-7 provide the parts outside the CDR3, is KAGVTQTPRYLIKTRGQQVTLSCSPISGHRSVSWYQQTPGQGLQFLFEYFSETQRNKGNFPGRFSGRQFSNSRSEMNVSTLELGDSALYLCASSTGGPYEQYFGPGTRLTVT.

The chain is built from TRBV9 and TRBJ2-1, with 15 bases identical to TRBD2. Trimming at V came to 0 bases and at J to 9 bases, leaving 4 bases not matched to a gene. From germline, CDR1 is SGDLS and CDR2 YYNGEE. This CDR3 has 16 residues. The CDR3, as DNA: TGTGCCAGCAGCGTAGGGACTAGCGGGAGGGCCGCTGAGCAGTTCTTC. Encoded protein: CASSVGTSGRAAEQFF.

This clonotype came up a few times. The chain combines TRBV5-1 with TRBJ2-3; D unresolved. Germline lookup yields CDR1 SGHRS and CDR2 YFSETQ. Trimming removed 0 bases from V and 1 base from J, with 12 bases in between. CDR3 length: 16 residues. The CDR3 loop is CASSLAASPRTDTQYF. The CDR3 coding sequence is TGCGCCAGCAGCTTGGCGGCGTCTCCACGCACAGATACGCAGTATTTT.

The CDR3 DNA reads as TGTGCCAGCAGCCAAGATGGGGGGCGGTTGAATGAGCAGTTCTTC. Translated, it gives CASSQDGGRLNEQFF. The chain is built from TRBV4-2 and TRBJ2-1; D possibly matches TRBD1 or TRBD2 (6 bases each). V was clipped by 0 bases and J by 7 bases, with 13 bases between them. From germline, CDR1 is LGHNA and CDR2 YNFKEQ. The CDR3 runs 15 residues.

The chain couples TRBV14 to TRBJ2-5; TRBD2 matches 8 bases. V trimming: 2 bases; J trimming: 4 bases; junction bases outside the gene matches: 6. Germline CDR1 and CDR2: SGHDN and FVKESK. The CDR3 has 15 amino acids. The CDR3 nucleotides are TGTGCCAGCAGCCAATTTACTAGCGGTGGAGAGACCCAGTACTTC. Residues: CASSQFTSGGETQYF.

The J gene is TRBJ2-7, the V gene TRBV20-1; 8 bases line up with TRBD2. The DNA end is a closer match to TRBJ2-5, so the J assignment may be wrong. The CDR3 consists of 17 residues. CDR1 is DFQATT and CDR2 is SNEGSKA in the germline V gene (reference sequence). The CDR3 bases are TGCAGTGCTAGATCTCCTTGGCTAGCGGGTGCGTCAGAGACCCAGTACTTC. It codes for CSARSPWLAGASETQYF.

The gene calls are TRBV5-1 and TRBJ2-2; D remains unclear. In germline, CDR1 is SGHRS, CDR2 YFSETQ. This CDR3 has 14 residues. V dropped 5 bases and J dropped 0 bases, with 8 bases sitting between them. CDR3 residues: CASRLTPNTGELFF. The CDR3, as DNA: TGCGCCAGCAGATTAACACCGAACACCGGGGAGCTGTTTTTT. Filled out from reference TRBV5-1 and TRBJ2-2, the complete variable domain reads KAGVTQTPRYLIKTRGQQVTLSCSPISGHRSVSWYQQTPGQGLQFLFEYFSETQRNKGNFPGRFSGRQFSNSRSEMNVSTLELGDSALYLCASRLTPNTGELFFGEGSRLTVL.